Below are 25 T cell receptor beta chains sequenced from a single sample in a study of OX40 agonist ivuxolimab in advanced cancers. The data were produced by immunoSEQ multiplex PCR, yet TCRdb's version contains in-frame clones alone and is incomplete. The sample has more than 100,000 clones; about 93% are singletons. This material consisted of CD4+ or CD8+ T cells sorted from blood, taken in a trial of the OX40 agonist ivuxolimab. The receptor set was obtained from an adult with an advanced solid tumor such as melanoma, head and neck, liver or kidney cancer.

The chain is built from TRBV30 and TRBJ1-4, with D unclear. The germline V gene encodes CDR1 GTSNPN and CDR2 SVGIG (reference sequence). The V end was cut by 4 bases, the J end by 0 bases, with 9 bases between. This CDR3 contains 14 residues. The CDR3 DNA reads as TGTGCCTGGAAGGAGGCAGCAACTAATGAAAAACTGTTTTTT. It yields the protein CAWKEAATNEKLFF.

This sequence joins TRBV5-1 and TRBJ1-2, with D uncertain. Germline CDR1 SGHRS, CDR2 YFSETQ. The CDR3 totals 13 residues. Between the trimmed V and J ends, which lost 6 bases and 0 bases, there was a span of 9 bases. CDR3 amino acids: CASTYSTNYGYTF. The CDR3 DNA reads TGCGCCAGCACCTACAGTACTAACTATGGCTACACCTTC.

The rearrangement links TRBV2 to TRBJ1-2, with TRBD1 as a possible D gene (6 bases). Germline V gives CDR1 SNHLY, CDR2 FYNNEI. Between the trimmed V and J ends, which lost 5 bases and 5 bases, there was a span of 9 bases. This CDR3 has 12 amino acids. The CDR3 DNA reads TGTGCCAGCAGTATACAGGGTTATGGCTACACCTTC. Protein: CASSIQGYGYTF.

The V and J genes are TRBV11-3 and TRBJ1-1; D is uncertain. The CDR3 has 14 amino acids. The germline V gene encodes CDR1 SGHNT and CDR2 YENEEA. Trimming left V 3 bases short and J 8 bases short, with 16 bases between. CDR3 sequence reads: CASSFDGTTAEAFF. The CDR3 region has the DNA TGTGCCAGCAGCTTTGACGGAACGACGGCAGAAGCTTTCTTT.

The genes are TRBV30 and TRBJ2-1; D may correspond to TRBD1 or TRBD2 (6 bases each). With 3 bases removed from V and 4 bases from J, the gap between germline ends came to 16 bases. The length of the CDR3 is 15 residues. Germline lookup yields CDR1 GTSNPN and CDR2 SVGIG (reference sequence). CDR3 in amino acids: CAWRGGSSQYNEQFF. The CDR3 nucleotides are TGTGCCTGGAGGGGGGGCAGCAGCCAATACAATGAGCAGTTCTTC.

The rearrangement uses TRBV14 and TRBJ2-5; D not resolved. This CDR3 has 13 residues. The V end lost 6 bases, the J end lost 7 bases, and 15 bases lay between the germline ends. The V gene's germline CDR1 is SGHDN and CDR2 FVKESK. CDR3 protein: CASSSSGLGTQYF. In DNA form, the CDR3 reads TGTGCCAGCAGTTCATCGGGCCTGGGGACCCAGTACTTC.

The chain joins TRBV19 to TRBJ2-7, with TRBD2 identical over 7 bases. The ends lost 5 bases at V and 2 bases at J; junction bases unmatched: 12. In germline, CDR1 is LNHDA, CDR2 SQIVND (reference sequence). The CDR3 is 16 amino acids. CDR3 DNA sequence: TGTGCCAGTAGTCAAGGGAGCGGGATTGGCCCCTACGAGCAGTACTTC. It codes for CASSQGSGIGPYEQYF.

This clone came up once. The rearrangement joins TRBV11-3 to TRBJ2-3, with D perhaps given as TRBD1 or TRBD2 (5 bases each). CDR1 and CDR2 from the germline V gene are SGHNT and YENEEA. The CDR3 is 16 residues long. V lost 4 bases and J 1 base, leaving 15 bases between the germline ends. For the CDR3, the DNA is TGTGCCAGCAGCTCCTCGGTACGGGGACGCACAGATACGCAGTATTTT. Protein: CASSSSVRGRTDTQYF.

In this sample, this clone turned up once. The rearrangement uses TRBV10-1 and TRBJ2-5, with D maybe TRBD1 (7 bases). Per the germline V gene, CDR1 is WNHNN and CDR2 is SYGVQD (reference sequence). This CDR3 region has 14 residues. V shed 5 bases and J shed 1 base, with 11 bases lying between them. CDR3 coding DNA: TGCGCCAGCAGTCAGGGGGGACTCCAAGAGACCCAGTACTTC. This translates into CASSQGGLQETQYF.

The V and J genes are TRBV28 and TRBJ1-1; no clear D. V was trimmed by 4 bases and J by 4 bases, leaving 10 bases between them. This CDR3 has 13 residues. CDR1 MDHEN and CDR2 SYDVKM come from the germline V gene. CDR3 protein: CASSSPKITEAFF. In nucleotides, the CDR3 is TGTGCCAGCAGTTCCCCGAAAATCACTGAAGCTTTCTTT. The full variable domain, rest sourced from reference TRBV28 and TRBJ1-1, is DVKVTQSSRYLVKRTGEKVFLECVQDMDHENMFWYRQDPGLGLRLIYFSYDVKMKEKGDIPEGYSVSREKKERFSLILESASTNQTSMYLCASSSPKITEAFFGQGTRLTVV.

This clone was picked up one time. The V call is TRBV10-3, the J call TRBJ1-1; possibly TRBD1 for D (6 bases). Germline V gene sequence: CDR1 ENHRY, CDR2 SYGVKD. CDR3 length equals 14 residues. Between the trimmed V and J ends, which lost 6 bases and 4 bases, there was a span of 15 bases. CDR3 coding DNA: TGTGCCATCAGAGTCGGACAGCGGGGCACTGAAGCTTTCTTT. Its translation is CAIRVGQRGTEAFF.

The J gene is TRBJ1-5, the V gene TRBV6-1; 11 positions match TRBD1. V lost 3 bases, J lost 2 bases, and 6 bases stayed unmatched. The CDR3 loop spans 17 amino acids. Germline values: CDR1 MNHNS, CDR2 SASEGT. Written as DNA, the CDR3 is TGTGCCAGCAGTGAGGGACAGGGGGGAGCACGCAATCAGCCCCAGCATTTT. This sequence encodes CASSEGQGGARNQPQHF.

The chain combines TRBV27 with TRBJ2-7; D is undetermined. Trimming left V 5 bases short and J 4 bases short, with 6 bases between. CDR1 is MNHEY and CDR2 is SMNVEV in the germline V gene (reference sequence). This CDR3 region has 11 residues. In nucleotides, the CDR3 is TGTGCCAGCAGTATGGGTTACGAGCAGTACTTC. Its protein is CASSMGYEQYF.

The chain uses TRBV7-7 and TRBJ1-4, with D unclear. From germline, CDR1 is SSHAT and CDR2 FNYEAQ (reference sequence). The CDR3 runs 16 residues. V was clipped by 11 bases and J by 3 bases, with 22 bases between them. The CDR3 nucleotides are TGTGCCGTCGGGCGCCGGCAGCCCGCGGCTAATGAAAAACTGTTTTTT. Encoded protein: CAVGRRQPAANEKLFF.

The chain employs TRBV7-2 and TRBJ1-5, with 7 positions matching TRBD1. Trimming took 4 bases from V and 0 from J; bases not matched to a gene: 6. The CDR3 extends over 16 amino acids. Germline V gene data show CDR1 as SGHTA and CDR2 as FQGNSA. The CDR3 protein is CASSSLTGHSNQPQHF. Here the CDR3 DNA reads TGTGCCAGCAGCTCATTGACAGGGCATAGCAATCAGCCCCAGCATTTT.

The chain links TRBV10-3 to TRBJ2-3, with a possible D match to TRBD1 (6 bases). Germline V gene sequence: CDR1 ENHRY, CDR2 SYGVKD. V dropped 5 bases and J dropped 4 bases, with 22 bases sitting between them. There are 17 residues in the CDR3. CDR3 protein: CAISHNEFLGAADTQYF. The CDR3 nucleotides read TGTGCCATCAGTCACAACGAATTTTTGGGGGCCGCAGATACGCAGTATTTT.

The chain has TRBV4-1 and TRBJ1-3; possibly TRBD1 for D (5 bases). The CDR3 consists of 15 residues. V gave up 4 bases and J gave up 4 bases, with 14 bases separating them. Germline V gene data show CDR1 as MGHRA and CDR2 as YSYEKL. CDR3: CASSLPGTAGNTIYF. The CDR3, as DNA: TGCGCCAGCAGCCTCCCAGGGACGGCAGGAAACACCATATATTTT.

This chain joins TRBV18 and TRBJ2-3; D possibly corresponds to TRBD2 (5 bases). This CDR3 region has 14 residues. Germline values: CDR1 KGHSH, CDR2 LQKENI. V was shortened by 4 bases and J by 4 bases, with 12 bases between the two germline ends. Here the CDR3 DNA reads TGTGCCAGCTCACTCCTCGCCGGGGCAGATACGCAGTATTTT. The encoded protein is CASSLLAGADTQYF.

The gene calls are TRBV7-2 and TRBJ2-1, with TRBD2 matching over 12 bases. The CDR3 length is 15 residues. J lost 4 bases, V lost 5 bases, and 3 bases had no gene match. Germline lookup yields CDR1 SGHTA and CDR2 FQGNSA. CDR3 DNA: TGTGCCAGCAGCCCAACTAGCGGGGGGTACAATGAGCAGTTCTTC. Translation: CASSPTSGGYNEQFF. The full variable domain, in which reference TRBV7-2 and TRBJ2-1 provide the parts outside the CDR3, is GAGVSQSPSNKVTEKGKDVELRCDPISGHTALYWYRQSLGQGLEFLIYFQGNSAPDKSGLPSDRFSAERTGGSVSTLTIQRTQQEDSAVYLCASSPTSGGYNEQFFGPGTRLTVL.

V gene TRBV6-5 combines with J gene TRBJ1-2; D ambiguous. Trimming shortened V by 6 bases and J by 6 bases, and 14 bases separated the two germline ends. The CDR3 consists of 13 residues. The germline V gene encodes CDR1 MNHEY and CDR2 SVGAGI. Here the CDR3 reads CASRSTRPHGYTF. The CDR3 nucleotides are TGTGCCAGCAGATCAACTAGACCCCATGGCTACACCTTC.

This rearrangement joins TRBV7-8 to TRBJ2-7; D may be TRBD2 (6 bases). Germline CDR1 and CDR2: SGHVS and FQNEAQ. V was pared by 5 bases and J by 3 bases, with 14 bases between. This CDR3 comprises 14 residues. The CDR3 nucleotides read TGTGCCAGCAGCCGGACCGCGGGATTCTACGAGCAGTACTTC. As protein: CASSRTAGFYEQYF.

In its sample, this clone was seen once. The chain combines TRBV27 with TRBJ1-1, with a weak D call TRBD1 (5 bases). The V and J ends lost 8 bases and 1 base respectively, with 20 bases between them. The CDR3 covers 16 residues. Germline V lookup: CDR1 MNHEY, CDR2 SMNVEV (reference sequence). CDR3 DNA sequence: TGTGCCAGCCGCCCGGGACCCCTAAAGAAGAACACTGAAGCTTTCTTT. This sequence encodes CASRPGPLKKNTEAFF.

Written as DNA, the CDR3 is TGTGCCAGCAGTCCGTTTTGGAACACTGAAGCTTTCTTT. Translation gives CASSPFWNTEAFF. This chain joins TRBV6-5 and TRBJ1-1; D remains unclear. V lost 5 bases and J 1 base, leaving 8 bases between the germline ends. The germline V gene has CDR1 MNHEY and CDR2 SVGAGI. The CDR3 covers 13 residues.

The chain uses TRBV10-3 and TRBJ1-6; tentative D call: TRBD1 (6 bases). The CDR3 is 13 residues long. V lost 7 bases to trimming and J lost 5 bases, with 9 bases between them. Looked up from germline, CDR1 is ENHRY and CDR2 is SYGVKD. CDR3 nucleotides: TGTGCCATCAATAACAGGGATAATTCACCCCTCCACTTT. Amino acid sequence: CAINNRDNSPLHF.

CDR3 in amino acids: CASSYTAPREQYF. CDR3 nucleotide sequence: TGTGCCAGCAGTTATACTGCCCCCCGGGAGCAGTACTTC. V and J are TRBV11-1 and TRBJ2-7; D gene ambiguous. Trimming removed 6 bases from V and 7 bases from J, with 16 bases in between. The CDR3 loop spans 13 amino acids. The germline V gene has CDR1 SGHAT and CDR2 FQDESV (reference sequence).